These 7 T cell receptor beta chains came from one sample sequenced in a study of cytomegalovirus exposure and HLA in healthy donors. The PCR had 60 Vbeta and 13 Jbeta primers. Sequenced by immunoSEQ multiplex PCR; TCRdb stores in-frame clones only, minus some. The sample lists around 67,000 clones; 55% to 70% were seen once. The sequencing sample was made of PBMCs. These receptors all stem from a woman aged 45-65 years in good health and CMV-seronegative.

This clone was observed a few times. The chain couples TRBV28 to TRBJ2-2, with 10 nucleotides matching TRBD2. The V gene end was trimmed by 3 bases and the J gene end by 7 bases; junction bases not matched to a gene: 11. CDR1 MDHEN and CDR2 SYDVKM come from the germline V gene. CDR3 size: 17 residues. In DNA form, the CDR3 reads TGTGCCAGCAGTTTGGGTGGGCTAGCGGGAGTGATCGGGGAGCTGTTTTTT. Residues: CASSLGGLAGVIGELFF. The entire variable domain, with the rest obtained from reference TRBV28 and TRBJ2-2, is as follows: DVKVTQSSRYLVKRTGEKVFLECVQDMDHENMFWYRQDPGLGLRLIYFSYDVKMKEKGDIPEGYSVSREKKERFSLILESASTNQTSMYLCASSLGGLAGVIGELFFGEGSRLTVL.

In its sample, this clone was seen a few times. The chain uses TRBV30 and TRBJ2-7, with D perhaps matching TRBD2 (6 bases). Trimming took off 1 base at V and 3 bases at J, with 10 bases between the two ends. The CDR3 loop spans 13 amino acids. The germline gives CDR1 GTSNPN, CDR2 SVGIG (reference sequence). The CDR3, as DNA: TGTGCCTGGAGTGCTCGCGGGAACTACGAGCAGTACTTC. Protein sequence: CAWSARGNYEQYF.

The chain joins TRBV27 to TRBJ1-5; D uncertain. The germline gives CDR1 MNHEY, CDR2 SMNVEV (reference sequence). The CDR3 covers 13 residues. Trimming stripped 5 bases from V and 3 bases from J, with 8 bases between. The CDR3 here is CASSPGYNQPQHF. The CDR3 region has the DNA TGTGCCAGCAGTCCAGGTTACAATCAGCCCCAGCATTTT.

The chain couples TRBV9 to TRBJ2-7, with 8 bases aligning to TRBD2. This CDR3 is 13 amino acids long. After removal of 5 bases from V and 3 bases from J, the junction contained 4 bases not matched to a gene. Looked up from germline, CDR1 is SGDLS and CDR2 is YYNGEE. DNA for the CDR3: TGTGCCAGCAGTCTAGCGGGCGACTACGAGCAGTACTTC. Amino acid sequence: CASSLAGDYEQYF.

The gene calls are TRBV6-1 and TRBJ1-2, with 7 bases aligning to TRBD1. CDR3 length: 16 residues. V lost 4 bases to trimming and J lost 4 bases; unmatched junction nucleotides: 12. Germline assignment: CDR1 MNHNS and CDR2 SASEGT. This CDR3 is CASSGPPPGGLYGYTF. The CDR3 nucleotides are TGTGCCAGCAGTGGCCCCCCCCCAGGGGGACTCTATGGCTACACCTTC.

The chain recombines TRBV28 with TRBJ1-3, with a possible D match to TRBD1 (5 bases). CDR1 is MDHEN, CDR2 SYDVKM, per germline. V was shortened by 4 bases and J by 0 bases, with 19 bases between the two germline ends. This CDR3 comprises 18 residues. The CDR3 spells CASSSMGPSFFSGNTIYF. DNA of the CDR3: TGTGCCAGCAGTTCAATGGGGCCGTCTTTCTTCTCTGGAAACACCATATATTTT.

The chain links TRBV4-2 to TRBJ2-1; TRBD2 matches 7 bases. Germline-derived CDR1 and CDR2 are LGHNA and YNFKEQ. This CDR3 spans 15 amino acids. Unmatched junction bases numbered 4, after V lost 0 bases and J lost 5 bases. CDR3 sequence: CASSQEPSGDNEQFF. In nucleotides, the CDR3 is TGTGCCAGCAGCCAAGAACCGAGCGGGGACAATGAGCAGTTCTTC.